This is a list of T cell receptor beta chains from one sample in a study of CD8 T cells in ankylosing spondylitis. Each CDR3 protein is one row after TCRdb ran MiXCR on the 5' RACE reads. There are roughly 470,000 distinct CDR3 sequences in the sample; roughly a quarter occur only once, and roughly 1% lies in the top ten. Sequenced sample: blood, either unsorted or a sorted T cell fraction (not recorded which). All receptors derive from a male donor with ankylosing spondylitis. CDR3s include the opening cysteine and the closing phenylalanine or tryptophan. The order of the fields is V gene, clone size, D gene, J gene, CDR3 protein, CDR3 DNA. A D gene is named only where the DNA matches it firmly. Clone size is stated in some rows and not others, as once, few, many or a class when expanded.

>TRBV10-3|-|-|TRBJ2-5
CAIAGRDGGRETQYF
TGTGCCATCGCAGGGAGAGATGGTGGGCGAGAGACCCAGTACTTC
>TRBV5-1|-|TRBD1|TRBJ2-3
CASSYGQGANTQYF
TGCGCCAGCAGCTACGGGCAGGGGGCGAATACGCAGTATTTT
>TRBV6-1|few|TRBD1|TRBJ1-1
CASSQYAGTVGAFF
TGTGCCAGCAGCCAATACGCCGGGACAGTGGGAGCTTTCTTT
>TRBV24-1|once|TRBD1|TRBJ2-5
CATSESGTGALVQETQYF
TGTGCCACCAGTGAGAGCGGGACAGGGGCATTGGTCCAAGAGACCCAGTACTTC
>TRBV29-1|-|-|TRBJ2-5
CSVEGEETQYF
TGCAGCGTAGAGGGGGAAGAGACCCAGTACTTC
>TRBV5-1|-|TRBD2|TRBJ2-3
CASSLKREARTDTQYF
TGCGCCAGCAGCTTGAAGCGGGAGGCAAGGACAGATACGCAGTATTTT
>TRBV30|-|-|TRBJ1-5
CAWSSNSNQPQHF
TGTGCCTGGAGCTCGAATAGCAATCAGCCCCAGCATTTT
>TRBV5-1|-|-|TRBJ1-3
CASSLDGPISGNTIYF
TGCGCCAGCAGCTTGGACGGACCGATCTCTGGAAACACCATATATTTT
>TRBV12-3/TRBV12-4|-|-|TRBJ2-5
CASSLLAEETQYF
TGTGCCAGCAGTTTATTAGCTGAAGAGACCCAGTACTTC
>TRBV12-3/TRBV12-4|-|-|TRBJ2-3
CASRRSGPASTDTQYF
TGTGCCAGCCGGAGATCGGGGCCCGCGAGCACAGATACGCAGTATTTT
>TRBV27|-|-|TRBJ1-1
CASSIRQPRANTEAFF
TGTGCCAGCAGTATCAGACAGCCGAGGGCGAACACTGAAGCTTTCTTT
>TRBV20-1|many|TRBD1|TRBJ2-3
CSASGTGIDTQYF
TGCAGTGCATCCGGGACAGGGATAGATACGCAGTATTTT
>TRBV2|-|-|TRBJ1-2
CASSPVPQPYGYTF
TGTGCCAGCAGTCCGGTCCCCCAACCCTATGGCTACACCTTC
>TRBV7-9|-|TRBD1|TRBJ2-7
CASSVTGPGYEQYF
TGTGCCAGCAGCGTGACAGGGCCGGGCTACGAGCAGTACTTC
>TRBV18|few|TRBD1|TRBJ1-3
CASSPRGQGILSGNTIYF
TGTGCCAGCTCACCACGTGGACAGGGCATCCTATCTGGAAACACCATATATTTT